Listed here is a single T cell receptor (beta chain). What it recognizes is unknown. CDR1 GTSNPN and CDR2 SVGIG come from the germline V gene (reference sequence). The trim removed 5 bases at V and 6 bases at J, leaving 8 bases unmatched. The CDR3 extends over 15 amino acids. This record belongs to a study of beta chain features in type 1 diabetes. Study-wide results and caveats: A cDNA-based sequencing approach could over-represent cells with high TCR expression. More deletions and fewer insertions at VDJ junctions were found in patients with type 1 diabetes. Type 1 diabetes patients had moderately but significantly shorter TCRB CDR3s in all four CD4+ subsets.

What was sequenced were expressed TCRB transcripts, since all of the isolated RNA had been reverse transcribed. Method: immunoSEQ multiplex PCR; TCRdb's copy keeps in-frame clones and lacks some. The data show about 170,000 clones, 6% to 9% seen once. Source material: central memory CD4+ T cells from blood. The J gene is TRBJ2-3, the V gene TRBV30, with 13 bases matching TRBD2. The TCR was taken from a man aged 18 to 35 with type 1 diabetes. For the CDR3, the DNA is TGTGCCTGGGGTACTAGCGGGAGGGGTAGGGATACGCAGTATTTT. Translation gives CAWGTSGRGRDTQYF.